Presented here are 17 T cell receptor beta chains from one specimen sequenced in a study of cytomegalovirus exposure and HLA in healthy donors. Clones were read by immunoSEQ multiplex PCR, and TCRdb kept only the in-frame ones, dropping some. The sample includes some 150,000 clones, roughly 84% seen only once; the top ten take 2.1%. The specimen sequenced was PBMCs. All receptors come from a human donor in good health.

The rearrangement joins TRBV7-8 to TRBJ1-5; a weak D match, TRBD1 (5 bases). Germline V CDR1 and CDR2: SGHVS, FQNEAQ. The length of the CDR3 is 16 residues. The V end lost 5 bases, the J end lost 3 bases, and 17 bases lay between the germline ends. CDR3 region: CASSRFTGQANQPQHF. In DNA form, the CDR3 reads TGTGCCAGCAGCCGATTTACAGGACAAGCCAATCAGCCCCAGCATTTT.

This clone has more than one count but fewer than ten. The genes are TRBV7-9 and TRBJ2-7, with D tentatively TRBD2 (6 bases). The CDR3 sequence is 15 residues long. V dropped 1 base and J dropped 4 bases, with 14 bases sitting between them. Germline CDR1 is SEHNR and CDR2 is FQNEAQ (reference sequence). The chain's CDR3 is CASSLDPSAYYEQYF. The CDR3 DNA reads as TGTGCCAGCAGCTTAGACCCTAGCGCGTATTACGAGCAGTACTTC.

This sequence joins TRBV5-1 and TRBJ2-4, with 14 bases aligning to TRBD2. The V gene's germline CDR1 is SGHRS and CDR2 YFSETQ. The CDR3 runs to 16 residues. With V trimmed by 0 bases and J by 5 bases, 1 base remained unmatched. CDR3 sequence: CASSLGLAGGENIQYF. DNA of the CDR3: TGCGCCAGCAGCTTGGGACTAGCGGGAGGGGAAAACATTCAGTACTTC.

The V call is TRBV5-1, the J call TRBJ2-2, with D possibly being TRBD2 (5 bases). The CDR3 is 16 amino acids. Germline lookup yields CDR1 SGHRS and CDR2 YFSETQ. The V end lost 4 bases, the J end lost 0 bases, and 13 bases lay between the germline ends. The CDR3 sequence is CASSHGLYANTGELFF. CDR3 in DNA: TGCGCCAGCAGCCACGGACTCTATGCGAACACCGGGGAGCTGTTTTTT.

The table lists this clone with a count of one. The chain recombines TRBV18 with TRBJ1-3; 7 nucleotides line up with TRBD1. The J segment lost 0 bases and the V segment lost 5 bases, leaving 10 bases of the junction unmatched. Germline V gives CDR1 KGHSH, CDR2 LQKENI. CDR3 size: 17 residues. The CDR3 loop is CASSSTGTASSGNTIYF. In nucleotides, the CDR3 is TGTGCCAGCTCATCTACCGGGACAGCAAGCTCTGGAAACACCATATATTTT.

This rearrangement joins TRBV28 to TRBJ1-1; D might be TRBD1 (5 bases). Germline CDR1 and CDR2: MDHEN and SYDVKM. The CDR3 has 12 amino acids. Trimming pared 6 bases from V and 1 base from J, leaving 6 bases between. CDR3 in amino acids: CASRGRNTEAFF. The CDR3 nucleotides are TGTGCCAGCAGGGGGCGGAACACTGAAGCTTTCTTT.

V and J are TRBV6-5 and TRBJ2-1; D is unclear. The CDR3 length is 14 residues. Germline V CDR1 and CDR2: MNHEY, SVGAGI. The germline V and J ends were trimmed by 6 bases and 0 bases, with 9 bases remaining between them. This CDR3 reads CASRSYRSYNEQFF. CDR3 nucleotides: TGTGCCAGCAGGAGTTACCGCTCCTACAATGAGCAGTTCTTC.

This chain joins TRBV2 and TRBJ1-2; TRBD1 aligns across 7 bases. The junction had 7 bases not matched to a gene; V was cut back by 4 bases and J by 8 bases. The CDR3 length is 13 residues. CDR1 is SNHLY and CDR2 is FYNNEI in the germline V gene. The CDR3 DNA reads as TGTGCCAGCAGTGCCCCGACAGGGTACGGCTACACCTTC. Protein product: CASSAPTGYGYTF. Together with reference TRBV2 and TRBJ1-2, the CDR3 gives the full variable domain: EPEVTQTPSHQVTQMGQEVILRCVPISNHLYFYWYRQILGQKVEFLVSFYNNEISEKSEIFDDQFSVERPDGSNFTLKIRSTKLEDSAMYFCASSAPTGYGYTFGSGTRLTVV.

The J gene is TRBJ1-2, the V gene TRBV6-5; the D gene is possibly TRBD1 (5 bases). The V and J ends lost 5 bases and 5 bases respectively, with 12 bases between them. This CDR3 has 13 residues. The V gene's germline CDR1 is MNHEY and CDR2 SVGAGI. The CDR3 region is CASSEQGAYGYTF. The DNA for the CDR3 is TGTGCCAGCAGTGAACAAGGGGCATATGGCTACACCTTC.

This chain uses TRBV5-1 with TRBJ2-5; TRBD1 matches at 7 bases. The CDR3 has 14 amino acids. Germline V gives CDR1 SGHRS, CDR2 YFSETQ. J was trimmed by 5 bases and V by 1 base; bases with no gene match: 5. The CDR3 reads CASSLWQGDETQYF. In DNA, the CDR3 is TGCGCCAGCAGCTTGTGGCAGGGGGATGAGACCCAGTACTTC.

V gene TRBV4-3 combines with J gene TRBJ2-7; a possible D gene is TRBD1 (5 bases). Trimming took off 0 bases at V and 0 bases at J, with 6 bases between the two ends. The V gene's germline CDR1 is LGHNA and CDR2 YSLEER. This CDR3 has 14 residues. The CDR3 loop reads CASSQETVSYEQYF. CDR3 DNA sequence: TGCGCCAGCAGCCAAGAGACAGTCTCCTACGAGCAGTACTTC.

This chain connects TRBV6-6 to TRBJ1-1; no clear D. Per the germline V gene, CDR1 is MNHNY and CDR2 is SVGAGI (reference sequence). This CDR3 has 16 amino acids. V lost 2 bases and J lost 10, with 23 bases in between. The CDR3 spells CASSYQVVAYSSGAFF. CDR3 DNA: TGTGCCAGCAGTTACCAAGTAGTGGCTTATAGCTCCGGAGCTTTCTTT.

This clone was recorded once. The chain uses TRBV15 and TRBJ1-4; 11 positions agree with TRBD1. The CDR3 is 15 residues long. J lost 7 bases, V lost 1 base, and 2 bases had no gene match. Germline CDR1 is LNHNV and CDR2 is YYDKDF (reference sequence). The chain's CDR3 is CATSRAGTGGEKLFF. The CDR3 nucleotides read TGTGCCACCAGCAGAGCCGGGACAGGGGGTGAAAAACTGTTTTTT. The full variable domain, rest sourced from reference TRBV15 and TRBJ1-4, is DAMVIQNPRYQVTQFGKPVTLSCSQTLNHNVMYWYQQKSSQAPKLLFHYYDKDFNNEADTPDNFQSRRPNTSFCFLDIRSPGLGDTAMYLCATSRAGTGGEKLFFGSGTQLSVL.

The CDR3 nucleotides are TGTGCCAGCAGCTTCCTAAAGGGACAGGGGAACAATGAGCAGTTCTTC. Protein: CASSFLKGQGNNEQFF. J is TRBJ2-1 and V is TRBV7-8; TRBD1 agrees at 10 bases. This CDR3 spans 16 amino acids. V lost 3 bases to trimming and J lost 5 bases; unmatched junction nucleotides: 7. Germline V lookup: CDR1 SGHVS, CDR2 FQNEAQ.

V and J are TRBV5-1 and TRBJ2-1, with D possibly TRBD2 on 6 matching bases. The CDR3 runs 13 residues. Germline V gives CDR1 SGHRS, CDR2 YFSETQ. Trimming cost V 3 bases and J 8 bases, with 12 bases left between them. The chain's CDR3 is CASSSAPGDEQFF. For the CDR3, the DNA is TGCGCCAGCAGCTCGGCCCCGGGGGATGAGCAGTTCTTC.

The chain recombines TRBV4-3 with TRBJ2-1; 8 bases line up with TRBD2. V lost 2 bases, J lost 4 bases, and 19 bases stayed unmatched. From germline, CDR1 is LGHNA and CDR2 YSLEER. The CDR3 runs to 20 residues. CDR3 residues: CASSQPRVAGGLTNYNEQFF. The DNA of the CDR3 is TGCGCCAGCAGCCAACCCCGTGTTGCGGGGGGCCTCACCAATTACAATGAGCAGTTCTTC.

The genes are TRBV5-6 and TRBJ2-7, with D perhaps TRBD1 (6 bases). V dropped 3 bases and J dropped 3 bases, with 13 bases sitting between them. This CDR3 contains 14 residues. Germline-derived CDR1 and CDR2 are SGHDT and YYEEEE. The CDR3: CASSSSGTNYEQYF. CDR3 nucleotides: TGTGCCAGCAGCTCCTCCGGGACAAACTACGAGCAGTACTTC.